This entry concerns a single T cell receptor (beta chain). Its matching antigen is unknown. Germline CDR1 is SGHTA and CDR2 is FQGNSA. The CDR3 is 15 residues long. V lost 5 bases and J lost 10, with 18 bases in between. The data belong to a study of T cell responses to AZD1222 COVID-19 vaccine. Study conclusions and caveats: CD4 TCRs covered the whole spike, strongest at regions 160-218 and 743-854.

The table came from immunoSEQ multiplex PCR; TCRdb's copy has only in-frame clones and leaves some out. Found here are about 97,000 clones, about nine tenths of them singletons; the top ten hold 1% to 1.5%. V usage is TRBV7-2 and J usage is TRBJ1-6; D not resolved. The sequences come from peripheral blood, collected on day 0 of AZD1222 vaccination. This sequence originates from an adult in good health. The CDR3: CASSPYRPDDSPLHF. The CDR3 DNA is TGTGCCAGCAGCCCTTATAGGCCCGACGACTCACCCCTCCACTTT.